The 18 T cell receptor beta chains listed next were all sequenced from one sample in a study of T cells in Graves' hyperthyroidism and ophthalmopathy. RNA transcripts yielded amplified TCR beta CDR3 regions. The primer set for the first-round RT-PCR of the TCR CDR3 was HTBI. One entry per CDR3 protein results from TCRdb running MiXCR on the multiplex PCR reads. The sample includes 340,000 or so distinct CDR3 sequences, over 15% of them seen just once. Sequenced input: blood. These receptor sequences come from a man under 40 with Graves' hyperthyroidism.

This clonotype was recorded only once. The chain has TRBV19 and TRBJ2-1; D gene unclear. Germline V gives CDR1 LNHDA, CDR2 SQIVND (reference sequence). Deletions cut 1 base from V and 7 bases from J, with 11 bases between. The length of the CDR3 is 14 residues. The CDR3 nucleotides are TGTGCCAGTAGTATAGGCATCACGGAGAATGAGCAGTTCTTC. Encoded protein: CASSIGITENEQFF.

The V call is TRBV7-9, the J call TRBJ2-7; D may be TRBD1 (5 bases). Deletions cut 5 bases from V and 6 bases from J, with 14 bases between. The CDR3 extends over 13 amino acids. Looked up from germline, CDR1 is SEHNR and CDR2 is FQNEAQ (reference sequence). CDR3 DNA: TGTGCCAGCAGCGAGCAGGGCGGCGGCGAGCAGTACTTC. Translation: CASSEQGGGEQYF. The variable domain in full, with the rest retrieved from reference TRBV7-9 and TRBJ2-7, is DTGVSQNPRHKITKRGQNVTFRCDPISEHNRLYWYRQTLGQGPEFLTYFQNEAQLEKSRLLSDRFSAERPKGSFSTLEIQRTEQGDSAMYLCASSEQGGGEQYFGPGTRLTVT.

This clonotype was seen a handful of times. Being one base from a much bigger clone, this may be a read error. The rearrangement joins TRBV20-1 to TRBJ2-7, with TRBD2 as a possible D gene (5 bases). The CDR3 is made up of 13 amino acids. Trimming took 1 base from V and 3 from J, leaving 10 bases between them. The germline gives CDR1 DFQATT, CDR2 SNEGSKA (reference sequence). The CDR3 DNA is TGCAGTGCTAGAGGGACTGGTTACTACGAGCAGTACTTC. Translating it yields CSARGTGYYEQYF.

This clonotype was recorded once. One end of the junction fails to match germline, which may point to a read error. The J gene is TRBJ2-7, the V gene TRBV25-1; tentatively, D is TRBD1 or TRBD2 (6 bases each). The CDR3 totals 15 residues. CDR1 MGHDK and CDR2 SYGVNS come from the germline V gene. Written as DNA, the CDR3 is TGTGCCAACAGTGAATACGAGGGGGGTCCCTACGAGCAGTACTTC. Protein: CANSEYEGGPYEQYF.

This clonotype came up many times. V gene TRBV12-3 or TRBV12-4 combines with J gene TRBJ2-5; 7 nucleotides agree with TRBD1. This CDR3 has 13 residues. The ends lost 7 bases at V and 1 base at J; junction bases unmatched: 3. CDR3 sequence: CASNRQGQETQYF. CDR3 DNA: TGTGCCAGCAACAGACAGGGCCAAGAGACCCAGTACTTC.

The sample holds many counts of this clonotype. This chain joins TRBV12-3 or TRBV12-4 and TRBJ2-1; D is unclear. The V gene lost 5 bases and the J gene lost 9 bases, with 17 bases spanning the gap. This CDR3 is built from 14 residues. The CDR3 bases are TGTGCCAGCAGTCGATGGGCCGTTAATGGTGAGCAGTTCTTC. Its translation is CASSRWAVNGEQFF.

This clonotype was seen ten or more times. V usage is TRBV4-1 and J usage is TRBJ2-2; no definite D call. The germline V gene encodes CDR1 MGHRA and CDR2 YSYEKL. CDR3 length: 16 amino acids. Trimming removed 0 bases from V and 5 bases from J, with 13 bases in between. CDR3 nucleotide sequence: TGCGCCAGCAGCCAAGATACACGTCAGCTAACCGGGGAGCTGTTTTTT. This sequence encodes CASSQDTRQLTGELFF.

J is TRBJ2-5 and V is TRBV6-1; no definite D call. V was cut by 5 bases and J by 4 bases, with 17 bases left in between. The germline V gene encodes CDR1 MNHNS and CDR2 SASEGT. There are 15 residues in the CDR3. The chain's CDR3 is CASSRTGRYGETQYF. The CDR3 DNA reads TGTGCCAGCAGTCGCACCGGCAGGTACGGAGAGACCCAGTACTTC.

This clonotype appeared many times. The chain couples TRBV12-3 or TRBV12-4 to TRBJ1-5; 8 bases are a match to TRBD1. The length of the CDR3 is 13 residues. With V trimmed by 5 bases and J by 11 bases, 8 bases remained unmatched. The CDR3 DNA reads TGTGCCAGCAGTGGACAGGGTTACACGGCCCAGCATTTT. Translating it yields CASSGQGYTAQHF.

This clonotype appeared a few times. The chain carries TRBV20-1 and TRBJ2-5; 12 bases match TRBD2. CDR3 length: 17 residues. After removal of 6 bases from V and 3 bases from J, the junction contained 14 bases not matched to a gene. The germline CDR1 and CDR2 sequences are DFQATT and SNEGSKA (reference sequence). CDR3 coding DNA: TGCAGTGCCGGTGGGGGGCTAGCGGGAGGGCTAAAAGAGACCCAGTACTTC. Its protein product is CSAGGGLAGGLKETQYF.

This clonotype has just a few counts. The V gene is TRBV15, the J gene TRBJ2-7; TRBD1 is a possible D gene (6 bases). The V and J ends lost 0 bases and 0 bases respectively, with 9 bases between them. This CDR3 is 15 amino acids long. Germline assignment: CDR1 LNHNV and CDR2 YYDKDF (reference sequence). The CDR3 loop reads CATSREGQISYEQYF. CDR3 bases: TGTGCCACCAGCAGAGAAGGACAGATCTCCTACGAGCAGTACTTC. Full variable domain (missing parts from reference TRBV15 and TRBJ2-7): DAMVIQNPRYQVTQFGKPVTLSCSQTLNHNVMYWYQQKSSQAPKLLFHYYDKDFNNEADTPDNFQSRRPNTSFCFLDIRSPGLGDTAMYLCATSREGQISYEQYFGPGTRLTVT.

This clonotype was recorded a few times. The CDR3 region has the DNA TGTGCCATCCAAACCCAGAAGGGGGGGACACCCACCTACGAGCAGTACTTC. The encoded protein is CAIQTQKGGTPTYEQYF. The rearrangement joins TRBV10-3 to TRBJ2-7; possible D gene TRBD2, 7 bases. Trimming removed 8 bases at V and 2 bases at J, with 25 bases between. The CDR3 totals 17 residues. Germline lookup yields CDR1 ENHRY and CDR2 SYGVKD.

The genes are TRBV7-2 and TRBJ2-1, with D possibly matching TRBD1 (6 bases). The germline gives CDR1 SGHTA, CDR2 FQGNSA. V lost 3 bases and J 5 bases, leaving 11 bases between the germline ends. The CDR3 runs 14 residues. The CDR3 sequence: CASSFLGQNNEQFF. CDR3 bases: TGTGCCAGCAGCTTCCTTGGACAGAACAATGAGCAGTTCTTC.

The chain joins TRBV6-1 to TRBJ2-1; 11 bases line up with TRBD2. The CDR3 consists of 16 residues. The V gene's germline CDR1 is MNHNS and CDR2 SASEGT. The junction had 10 bases not matched to a gene; V was cut back by 5 bases and J by 7 bases. In nucleotides, the CDR3 is TGTGCCAGCAGTCCTGGGGTACTAGCGGGAGAAAATGAGCAGTTCTTC. Amino acid sequence: CASSPGVLAGENEQFF.

Ten or more counts support this clonotype. The chain has TRBV7-3 and TRBJ2-5, with TRBD2 matching 11 bases. V lost 5 bases and J lost 7; bases outside the gene matches: 6. From germline, CDR1 is SGHTA and CDR2 FQGTGA. CDR3 length: 14 amino acids. The CDR3 bases are TGTGCCAGCAGCCCCTCCCTAGCGGGAGGGACCCAGTACTTC. It codes for CASSPSLAGGTQYF.

This clonotype was detected many times. The chain has TRBV6-5 and TRBJ2-7; possible D gene TRBD1, 6 bases. Germline V gives CDR1 MNHEY, CDR2 SVGAGI. The CDR3 consists of 14 residues. V was trimmed by 2 bases and J by 2 bases, leaving 10 bases between them. This CDR3 is CASSYGDTAYEQYF. As DNA, the CDR3 is TGTGCCAGCAGTTACGGGGACACCGCCTACGAGCAGTACTTC.

This clonotype was recorded a few times. V gene TRBV14 combines with J gene TRBJ2-5, with D perhaps TRBD2 (6 bases). V was shortened by 5 bases and J by 2 bases, with 12 bases between the two germline ends. Per germline, CDR1 SGHDN and CDR2 FVKESK. The CDR3 length is 14 residues. CDR3 DNA: TGTGCCAGCAGCAAGGACTACCTACAAGAGACCCAGTACTTC. It is translated as CASSKDYLQETQYF.

The table lists this clonotype with many counts. The V and J genes are TRBV6-1 and TRBJ1-2; 10 bases line up with TRBD1. Per the germline V gene, CDR1 is MNHNS and CDR2 is SASEGT. Trimming at V came to 5 bases and at J to 8 bases, leaving 5 bases not matched to a gene. The CDR3 consists of 13 residues. The DNA for the CDR3 is TGTGCCAGCAGTCCCGGGACAGGGGCCGGCTACACCTTC. It codes for CASSPGTGAGYTF.